Listed below are T cell receptor beta chains from one sample, sequenced in a study of blood T cell repertoires in COVID-19. TCRdb's table, derived via immunoSEQ multiplex PCR, lists solely in-frame clones and lacks some. The table includes approximately 200,000 clones, less than 90% detected once. Sequencing was carried out using peripheral blood. These receptors all stem from a man between 35 and 55 years old with active or convalescent COVID-19. CDR3s leave out the opening cysteine and the closing phenylalanine or tryptophan. Clone size is given for some rows only: seen once, a few or many times, or a class if the clone is expanded.

v_call	j_call	clone_size	cdr3_aa
TRBV28	TRBJ1-3	.	ASSPGTGFWDTIY
TRBV2	TRBJ2-2	.	ASSRLAGSSGELF
TRBV3-1/TRBV3-2	TRBJ2-5	.	ASSQLAGGEETQY
TRBV7-9	TRBJ2-1	.	ASSSFRGLAGETYNEQF
TRBV19	TRBJ1-1	.	ASMRTEAF
TRBV4-2	TRBJ2-3	.	ASSQVGPSRRDTDTQY
TRBV2	TRBJ1-4	.	ASRGRVGEKLF
TRBV5-1	TRBJ1-1	.	ASSLGTGGLNTEAF
TRBV7-3	TRBJ2-7	once	ASSLTGGAPYEQY
TRBV13	TRBJ2-1	.	ASSLGLGTSGLNEQF
TRBV10-3	TRBJ2-3	.	AIKTGTGGSDTQY